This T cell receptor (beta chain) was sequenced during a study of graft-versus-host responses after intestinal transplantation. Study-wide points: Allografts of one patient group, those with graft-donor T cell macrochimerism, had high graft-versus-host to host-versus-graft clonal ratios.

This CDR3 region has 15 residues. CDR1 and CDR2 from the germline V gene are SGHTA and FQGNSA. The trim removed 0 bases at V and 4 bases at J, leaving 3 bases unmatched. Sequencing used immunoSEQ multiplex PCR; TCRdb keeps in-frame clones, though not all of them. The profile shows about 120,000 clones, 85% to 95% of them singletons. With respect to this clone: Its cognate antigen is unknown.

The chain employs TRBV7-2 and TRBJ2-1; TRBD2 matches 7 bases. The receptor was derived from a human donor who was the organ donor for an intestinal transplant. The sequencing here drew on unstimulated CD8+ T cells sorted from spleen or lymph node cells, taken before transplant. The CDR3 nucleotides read TGTGCCAGCAGCTTAGCGGGAGCGGGGTACAATGAGCAGTTCTTC. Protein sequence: CASSLAGAGYNEQFF.